A single sample is the source of the 15 T cell receptor beta chains below, sequenced in a study of T cell responses to AZD1222 COVID-19 vaccine. Generated by immunoSEQ multiplex PCR, the TCRdb table keeps only in-frame clones and is missing some. Altogether 120,000 to 150,000 clones are present, approximately 93% being singletons, with the ten largest covering around 0.9%. The sequencing used peripheral blood, collected on day 0 of MenACWY control vaccination. Source of these receptors: an adult in good health.

The chain links TRBV9 to TRBJ1-2; D is unclear. The V end was cut by 4 bases, the J end by 0 bases, with 13 bases between. The germline V gene has CDR1 SGDLS and CDR2 YYNGEE. The CDR3 has 15 residues. The CDR3 DNA reads TGTGCCAGCAGCACTAGCGAGGGAGCTAACTATGGCTACACCTTC. Protein product: CASSTSEGANYGYTF.

The V call is TRBV2, the J call TRBJ1-5; D unclear. The V end lost 2 bases, the J end lost 7 bases, and 12 bases lay between the germline ends. The CDR3 covers 14 residues. CDR1 and CDR2 (germline): SNHLY, FYNNEI. The CDR3 here is CASSEIPSGQPQHF. The CDR3 nucleotides are TGTGCCAGCAGTGAAATACCCTCAGGCCAGCCCCAGCATTTT.

The chain is built from TRBV7-2 and TRBJ1-2; possibly TRBD1 for D (6 bases). The CDR3 contains 16 residues. V was shortened by 5 bases and J by 0 bases, with 16 bases between the two germline ends. CDR1 is SGHTA, CDR2 FQGNSA, per germline. The CDR3 sequence is CASSLTGSRSNYGYTF. The CDR3 region has the DNA TGTGCCAGCAGCCTAACAGGGAGTCGGTCTAACTATGGCTACACCTTC.

The CDR3 protein is CASSSTGPNYGYTF. DNA for the CDR3: TGCGCCAGCAGCTCGACAGGGCCAAACTATGGCTACACCTTC. The chain carries TRBV5-1 and TRBJ1-2; 7 positions match TRBD1. Losses at the gene ends were 3 bases for V and 2 bases for J; bases not matched to a gene: 4. From germline, CDR1 is SGHRS and CDR2 YFSETQ. The CDR3 has 14 residues. Combining the CDR3 with reference TRBV5-1 and TRBJ1-2 gives the whole variable domain KAGVTQTPRYLIKTRGQQVTLSCSPISGHRSVSWYQQTPGQGLQFLFEYFSETQRNKGNFPGRFSGRQFSNSRSEMNVSTLELGDSALYLCASSSTGPNYGYTFGSGTRLTVV.

The chain employs TRBV5-1 and TRBJ2-5, with 9 bases fitting TRBD2. V lost 2 bases and J lost 5; bases outside the gene matches: 7. The CDR3 has 15 residues. Looked up from germline, CDR1 is SGHRS and CDR2 is YFSETQ. CDR3 nucleotides: TGCGCCAGCAGCTTCCAGAACAGCGGGAGGGAGACCCAGTACTTC. Residues: CASSFQNSGRETQYF. Using reference TRBV5-1 and TRBJ2-5 for the parts outside the CDR3, the full variable domain is KAGVTQTPRYLIKTRGQQVTLSCSPISGHRSVSWYQQTPGQGLQFLFEYFSETQRNKGNFPGRFSGRQFSNSRSEMNVSTLELGDSALYLCASSFQNSGRETQYFGPGTRLLVL.

V gene TRBV6-2 or TRBV6-3 combines with J gene TRBJ1-2, with 9 bases matching TRBD1. Trimming removed 4 bases from V and 2 bases from J; junction bases left unmatched: 8. The CDR3 length is 16 residues. Germline CDR1 reads MNHEY; CDR2 reads SVGEGT. The chain's CDR3 is CASSSRTGTGNYGYTF. CDR3 nucleotide sequence: TGTGCCAGCAGTTCCAGGACCGGGACAGGGAACTATGGCTACACCTTC.

The gene calls are TRBV14 and TRBJ2-1; 9 positions match TRBD1. V was pared by 5 bases and J by 8 bases, with 4 bases of the junction left unmatched. Germline values: CDR1 SGHDN, CDR2 FVKESK. This CDR3 contains 13 residues. The CDR3 nucleotides are TGTGCCAGCAGCTGGGGACAGGGAGATGAGCAGTTCTTC. Translating it yields CASSWGQGDEQFF.

This chain uses TRBV14 with TRBJ2-7; D remains ambiguous. The CDR3 length is 11 residues. Between the trimmed V and J ends, which lost 2 bases and 6 bases, there was a span of 5 bases. The V gene's germline CDR1 is SGHDN and CDR2 FVKESK. CDR3 sequence (DNA): TGTGCCAGCAGCCAACTGCGCGAGCAGTACTTC. Its protein is CASSQLREQYF.

V gene TRBV5-1 combines with J gene TRBJ2-5; a weak D match, TRBD2 (6 bases). There are 15 residues in the CDR3. V dropped 3 bases and J dropped 3 bases, with 15 bases sitting between them. The germline V gene encodes CDR1 SGHRS and CDR2 YFSETQ. The CDR3 protein is CASSSGDLEEETQYF. The CDR3 nucleotides are TGCGCCAGCAGCTCGGGGGACTTGGAAGAAGAGACCCAGTACTTC.

This chain connects TRBV28 to TRBJ1-2, with D unclear. The CDR3 extends over 13 amino acids. V gave up 1 base and J gave up 3 bases, with 6 bases separating them. Germline CDR1 and CDR2: MDHEN and SYDVKM. The CDR3 loop is CASSLLGYYGYTF. In DNA, the CDR3 is TGTGCCAGCAGTTTATTGGGATACTATGGCTACACCTTC.

The chain employs TRBV6-5 and TRBJ1-4; D ambiguous. Germline V lookup: CDR1 MNHEY, CDR2 SVGAGI. V was clipped by 0 bases and J by 0 bases, with 5 bases between them. CDR3 size: 15 residues. CDR3 in amino acids: CASSYSGATNEKLFF. Written as DNA, the CDR3 is TGTGCCAGCAGTTACTCGGGAGCAACTAATGAAAAACTGTTTTTT.

V gene TRBV2 combines with J gene TRBJ1-2, with TRBD1 as a possible D gene (6 bases). The CDR3 has 14 residues. CDR1 is SNHLY and CDR2 is FYNNEI in the germline V gene. V lost 6 bases and J lost 0, with 11 bases in between. The CDR3 DNA reads as TGTGCCAGCAGGGGGACATGGGCTAACTATGGCTACACCTTC. It is translated as CASRGTWANYGYTF.

This clone was observed once. This chain joins TRBV7-2 and TRBJ2-2, with 13 bases lining up with TRBD2. V trimming: 6 bases; J trimming: 7 bases; junction bases outside the gene matches: 8. CDR1 SGHTA and CDR2 FQGNSA come from the germline V gene. This CDR3 spans 16 amino acids. The CDR3 coding sequence is TGTGCCAGCAGAACGCGACTAGCGGGAGGATTCGGGGAGCTGTTTTTT. Amino acids: CASRTRLAGGFGELFF. Full variable domain (missing parts from reference TRBV7-2 and TRBJ2-2): GAGVSQSPSNKVTEKGKDVELRCDPISGHTALYWYRQSLGQGLEFLIYFQGNSAPDKSGLPSDRFSAERTGGSVSTLTIQRTQQEDSAVYLCASRTRLAGGFGELFFGEGSRLTVL.

The V and J genes are TRBV2 and TRBJ2-7; D unresolved. Trimming left V 5 bases short and J 0 bases short, with 11 bases between. Germline V gene sequence: CDR1 SNHLY, CDR2 FYNNEI. The CDR3 is 14 residues long. The CDR3 reads CASSRPRTSYEQYF. DNA of the CDR3: TGTGCCAGCAGTCGGCCACGGACCTCCTACGAGCAGTACTTC.

The rearrangement uses TRBV27 and TRBJ1-5; TRBD1 matches at 7 bases. Per the germline V gene, CDR1 is MNHEY and CDR2 is SMNVEV (reference sequence). V lost 5 bases to trimming and J lost 3 bases; unmatched junction nucleotides: 4. The CDR3 is 14 residues long. The CDR3 nucleotides read TGTGCCAGCAGTGGGGGACAGTTCAATCAGCCCCAGCATTTT. Protein: CASSGGQFNQPQHF.